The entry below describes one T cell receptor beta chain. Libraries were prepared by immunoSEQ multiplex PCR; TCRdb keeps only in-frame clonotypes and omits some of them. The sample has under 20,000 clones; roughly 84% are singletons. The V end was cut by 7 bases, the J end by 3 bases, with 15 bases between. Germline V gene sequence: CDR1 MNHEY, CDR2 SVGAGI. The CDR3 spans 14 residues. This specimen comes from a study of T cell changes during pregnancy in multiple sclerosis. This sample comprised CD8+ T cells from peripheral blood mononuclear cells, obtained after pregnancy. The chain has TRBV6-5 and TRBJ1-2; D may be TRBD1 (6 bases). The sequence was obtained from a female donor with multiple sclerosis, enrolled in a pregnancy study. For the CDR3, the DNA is TGTGCCAGCACCCAACACAGGGCCGACTATGGCTACACCTTC. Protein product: CASTQHRADYGYTF.